The 13 T cell receptor beta chains in this list originate from one sample, sequenced in a study of CD8 T cells in ankylosing spondylitis. TCRdb ran MiXCR on the 5' RACE reads and lists one entry per CDR3 protein. The table has around 340,000 distinct CDR3 sequences, about 15% seen once. Material for sequencing was blood, either unsorted or a sorted T cell fraction (not recorded which). The source is a male donor with ankylosing spondylitis or in good health (not recorded which).

The V call is TRBV12-3 or TRBV12-4, the J call TRBJ1-6, with D possibly matching TRBD1 (5 bases). This CDR3 is 15 amino acids long. The V gene lost 7 bases and the J gene lost 7 bases, with 17 bases spanning the gap. CDR3 sequence: CASTVTGTPNSPLHF. Here the CDR3 DNA reads TGTGCCAGCACCGTCACCGGGACCCCCAATTCACCCCTCCACTTT.

This clonotype was observed a handful of times. The V call is TRBV5-1, the J call TRBJ2-3; D unresolved. The germline gives CDR1 SGHRS, CDR2 YFSETQ. The CDR3 runs 16 residues. The V end lost 4 bases, the J end lost 0 bases, and 15 bases lay between the germline ends. The CDR3 spells CASSPTHSSSTDTQYF. In nucleotides, the CDR3 is TGCGCCAGCAGCCCGACCCATTCCTCTAGCACAGATACGCAGTATTTT. The variable domain in full, with the rest retrieved from reference TRBV5-1 and TRBJ2-3, is KAGVTQTPRYLIKTRGQQVTLSCSPISGHRSVSWYQQTPGQGLQFLFEYFSETQRNKGNFPGRFSGRQFSNSRSEMNVSTLELGDSALYLCASSPTHSSSTDTQYFGPGTRLTVL.

V usage is TRBV29-1 and J usage is TRBJ2-6, with 9 bases identical to TRBD1. Germline V lookup: CDR1 SQVTM, CDR2 ANQGSEA. V lost 3 bases and J lost 0; bases outside the gene matches: 0. This CDR3 contains 15 residues. The CDR3 here is CSVETGGSGANVLTF. The CDR3 region has the DNA TGCAGCGTTGAGACAGGGGGCTCTGGGGCCAACGTCCTGACTTTC.

This clonotype was counted between two and nine times. V usage is TRBV5-1 and J usage is TRBJ2-3; 10 nucleotides line up with TRBD2. Germline loops: CDR1 SGHRS, CDR2 YFSETQ. Unmatched junction bases numbered 9, after V lost 3 bases and J lost 5 bases. The CDR3 is 16 amino acids. The CDR3 region is CASSSKAGGPVDTQYF. The CDR3 DNA reads TGCGCCAGCAGCTCGAAAGCGGGGGGGCCAGTAGATACGCAGTATTTT.

This clonotype was seen more than once but under ten times. This chain uses TRBV7-9 with TRBJ2-1; 10 bases map to TRBD2. This CDR3 region has 15 residues. V was clipped by 1 base and J by 8 bases; unmatched bases: 5. CDR1 is SEHNR, CDR2 FQNEAQ, per germline (reference sequence). The CDR3 reads CASSLGTSGRDEQFF. The CDR3, as DNA: TGTGCCAGCAGCTTAGGGACTAGCGGAAGGGATGAGCAGTTCTTC.

This clonotype was observed a few times. The V and J genes are TRBV5-1 and TRBJ2-1; 10 bases fit TRBD1. V lost 3 bases to trimming and J lost 6 bases; unmatched junction nucleotides: 6. This CDR3 has 15 amino acids. CDR1 is SGHRS, CDR2 YFSETQ, per germline. The CDR3 spells CASSWGQGTLNEQFF. The CDR3 DNA sequence: TGCGCCAGCAGCTGGGGACAGGGGACTCTCAATGAGCAGTTCTTC. The complete variable domain, with remaining parts taken from reference TRBV5-1 and TRBJ2-1, reads KAGVTQTPRYLIKTRGQQVTLSCSPISGHRSVSWYQQTPGQGLQFLFEYFSETQRNKGNFPGRFSGRQFSNSRSEMNVSTLELGDSALYLCASSWGQGTLNEQFFGPGTRLTVL.

This clonotype was counted only a few times. This chain joins TRBV4-1 and TRBJ1-6; D gene unclear. The CDR3 has 12 amino acids. Trimming took off 1 base at V and 10 bases at J, with 5 bases between the two ends. The germline V gene has CDR1 MGHRA and CDR2 YSYEKL. This CDR3 reads CASSQVGSPLHF. The CDR3 DNA reads as TGCGCCAGCAGCCAAGTAGGGTCACCCCTCCACTTT.

Many counts were recorded for this clonotype. The chain employs TRBV4-2 and TRBJ2-7; D may be TRBD1 (5 bases). The CDR3 is 14 residues long. The germline CDR1 and CDR2 sequences are LGHNA and YNFKEQ. With 0 bases removed from V and 7 bases from J, the gap between germline ends came to 13 bases. The CDR3 here is CASSQDLTGGEQYF. CDR3 coding DNA: TGTGCCAGCAGCCAAGACTTAACAGGCGGTGAGCAGTACTTC.

This clonotype was seen only a few times. This rearrangement joins TRBV9 to TRBJ1-2, with 7 bases matching TRBD1. The CDR3 is 15 amino acids. Germline CDR1 and CDR2: SGDLS and YYNGEE. Trimming removed 2 bases from V and 8 bases from J; junction bases left unmatched: 12. CDR3 nucleotides: TGTGCCAGCAGCGTTACACAGGGGCCGCCTGAAGGCTACACCTTC. It encodes CASSVTQGPPEGYTF.

This clonotype appeared a few times. V usage is TRBV5-1 and J usage is TRBJ2-1; TRBD2 matches 7 bases. The V gene end was trimmed by 2 bases and the J gene end by 5 bases; junction bases not matched to a gene: 7. CDR3 length equals 15 residues. The V gene's germline CDR1 is SGHRS and CDR2 YFSETQ. For the CDR3, the DNA is TGCGCCAGCAGCTTCGTCCTGGCGGGAGACAATGAGCAGTTCTTC. This encodes CASSFVLAGDNEQFF.

Worth noting for this clonotype: This clone may be a read error of a much larger clone one base away. The chain recombines TRBV12-3 or TRBV12-4 with TRBJ2-2; D is perhaps TRBD1 or TRBD2 (5 bases each). This CDR3 has 13 residues. DNA for the CDR3: TGTGCCAGCAGTTCATTAGGGACCGGGGAGCTGGTTTTT. Translation: CASSSLGTGELVF.

The chain carries TRBV5-6 and TRBJ1-2; possible D gene TRBD1, 5 bases. The CDR3 totals 13 residues. CDR1 is SGHDT, CDR2 YYEEEE, per germline. Between the trimmed V and J ends, which lost 5 bases and 4 bases, there was a span of 12 bases. CDR3 sequence reads: CASRPREGYGYTF. DNA for the CDR3: TGTGCCAGCAGACCCAGGGAAGGCTATGGCTACACCTTC.

This clonotype was counted only a few times. The chain links TRBV5-1 to TRBJ2-7, with D possibly matching TRBD2 (6 bases). Deletions cut 2 bases from V and 0 bases from J, with 15 bases between. CDR3 length equals 16 residues. The germline CDR1 and CDR2 sequences are SGHRS and YFSETQ. CDR3 nucleotides: TGCGCCAGCAGCTTCGGGAGAGGCGGGTCCTCCTACGAGCAGTACTTC. Protein: CASSFGRGGSSYEQYF. Together with reference TRBV5-1 and TRBJ2-7, the CDR3 gives the full variable domain: KAGVTQTPRYLIKTRGQQVTLSCSPISGHRSVSWYQQTPGQGLQFLFEYFSETQRNKGNFPGRFSGRQFSNSRSEMNVSTLELGDSALYLCASSFGRGGSSYEQYFGPGTRLTVT.